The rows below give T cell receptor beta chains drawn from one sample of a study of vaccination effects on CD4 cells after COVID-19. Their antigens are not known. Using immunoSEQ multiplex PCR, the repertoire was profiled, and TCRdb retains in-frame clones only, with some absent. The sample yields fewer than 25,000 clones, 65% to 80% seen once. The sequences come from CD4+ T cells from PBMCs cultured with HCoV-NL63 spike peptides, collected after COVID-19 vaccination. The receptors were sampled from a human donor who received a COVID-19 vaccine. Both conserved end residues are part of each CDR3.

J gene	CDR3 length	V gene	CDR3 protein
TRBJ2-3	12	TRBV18	CASSRYTDTQYF
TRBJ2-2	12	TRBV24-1	CATSDYTGELFF
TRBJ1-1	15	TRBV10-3	CAIGGKGVMNTEAFF
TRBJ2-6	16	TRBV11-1	CASSSQQVSGANVLTF
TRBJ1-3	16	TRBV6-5	CASSYSISSSGNTIYF
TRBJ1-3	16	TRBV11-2	CASSHAPRGYGNTIYF
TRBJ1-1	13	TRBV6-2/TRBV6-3	CASSITGDTEAFF
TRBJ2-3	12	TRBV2	CASKTGTDTQYF
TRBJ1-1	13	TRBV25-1	CASSDMGRTEAFF
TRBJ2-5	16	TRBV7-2	CASSWGAGGLRETQYF
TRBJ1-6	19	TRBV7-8	CASSLARGVDGFDNSPLHF
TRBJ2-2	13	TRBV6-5	CASSYMGTGELFF
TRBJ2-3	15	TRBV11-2	CASSLGQGHTDTQYF
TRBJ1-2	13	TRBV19	CASSVGGDYGYTF
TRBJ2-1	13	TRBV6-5	CASRSNAGNEQFF
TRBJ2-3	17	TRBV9	CASSARDLRLSTDTQYF
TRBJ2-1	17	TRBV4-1	CASSQRVPGVSYNEQFF
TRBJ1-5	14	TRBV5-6	CASSLQGWNQPQHF
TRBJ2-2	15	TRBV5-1	CASSSDRGIAGELFF
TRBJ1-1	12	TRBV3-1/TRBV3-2	CASSLTGVEAFF
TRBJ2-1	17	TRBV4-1	CASSQAQLAGGIYEQFF
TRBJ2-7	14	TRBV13	CASSSGRRTYEQYF
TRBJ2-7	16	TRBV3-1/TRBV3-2	CASSPYLSGGADEQYF
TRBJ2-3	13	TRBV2	CASSMRAADTQYF
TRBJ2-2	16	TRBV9	CASSVRLAGNTGELFF
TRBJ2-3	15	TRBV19	CASTPGDRFTDTQYF
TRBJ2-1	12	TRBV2	CASSGSAHEQFF
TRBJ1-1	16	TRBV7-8	CASSLEVAGVNTEAFF
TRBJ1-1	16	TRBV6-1	CASSENFRRLNTEAFF
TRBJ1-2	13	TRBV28	CASRAGRGAGYTF
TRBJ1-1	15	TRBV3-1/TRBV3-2	CASSHTGTGGTEAFF
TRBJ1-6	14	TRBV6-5	CASTSGQGDSPLHF
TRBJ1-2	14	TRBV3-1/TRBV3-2	CASRHDSLMGGYTF
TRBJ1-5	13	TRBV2	CAGSGGMEQPQHF
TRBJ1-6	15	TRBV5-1	CASSEGQSNNSPLHF
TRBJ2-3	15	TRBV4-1	CASSHLQGGTDTQYF
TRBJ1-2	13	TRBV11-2	CASSPGEGYGYTF
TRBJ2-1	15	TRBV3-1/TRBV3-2	CASSQVSGGRDEQFF
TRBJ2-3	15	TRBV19	CASSLGRRSTDTQYF
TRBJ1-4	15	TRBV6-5	CASSYAGVTGEKLFF
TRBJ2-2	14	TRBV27	CASLGRPYTGELFF
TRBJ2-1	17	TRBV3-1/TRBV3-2	CASSQEGRTNSYNEQFF
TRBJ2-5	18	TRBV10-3	CAISEGLAGGRDQETQYF
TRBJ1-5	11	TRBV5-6	CASSVTGPQHF
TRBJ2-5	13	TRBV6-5	CASSLPGQETQYF
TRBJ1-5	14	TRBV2	CASRVSFLGQPQHF
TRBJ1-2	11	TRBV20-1	CSVRVGYGYTF
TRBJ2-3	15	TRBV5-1	CASSLFGRALDTQYF
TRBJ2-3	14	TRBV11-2	CASSLFGGTDTQYF
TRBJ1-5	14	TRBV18	CASSPNSLYQPQHF
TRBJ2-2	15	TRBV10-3	CAISDGSPNTGELFF